This TCR beta chain is from a study of regulatory dendritic cells for organ transplantation. CDR1 is SGHTA, CDR2 FQGNSA, per germline. Trimming took 3 bases from V and 7 from J, leaving 10 bases between them. There are 12 residues in the CDR3. Measured with immunoSEQ multiplex PCR; TCRdb has only the in-frame clones, and not every one. The sample has around 30,000 clones; approximately 81% are singletons. The chain uses TRBV7-2 and TRBJ2-7; D is perhaps TRBD1 (5 bases). The sequencing sample was made of naive CD8+ T cells from blood. Subset denoted: CD45RA+ naive T cells. The source of this sequence is a human donor in good health. This chain's CDR3 is CASSFAGREQYF. The CDR3 DNA is TGTGCCAGCAGCTTCGCAGGGCGGGAGCAGTACTTC.